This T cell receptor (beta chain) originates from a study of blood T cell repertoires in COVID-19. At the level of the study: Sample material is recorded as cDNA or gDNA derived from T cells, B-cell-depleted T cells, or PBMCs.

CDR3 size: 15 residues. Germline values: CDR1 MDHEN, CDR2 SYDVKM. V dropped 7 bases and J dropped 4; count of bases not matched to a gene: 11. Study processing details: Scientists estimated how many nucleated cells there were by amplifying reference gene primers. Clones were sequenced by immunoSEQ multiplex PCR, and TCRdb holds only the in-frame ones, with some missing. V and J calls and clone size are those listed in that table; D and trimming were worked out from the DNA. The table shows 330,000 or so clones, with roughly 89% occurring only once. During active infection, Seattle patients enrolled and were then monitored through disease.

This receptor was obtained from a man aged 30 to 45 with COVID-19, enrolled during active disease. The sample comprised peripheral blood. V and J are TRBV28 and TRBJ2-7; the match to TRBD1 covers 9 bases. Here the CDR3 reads CASNPTGTGSYEQYF. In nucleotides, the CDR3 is TGTGCCAGCAACCCGACCGGGACAGGGTCTTACGAGCAGTACTTC.